The 7 T cell receptor beta chains in this list originate from one sample, sequenced in a study of metastatic and nonmetastatic thyroid tumors. TCRdb ran MiXCR on the PCR reads. There are 30,000 to 40,000 clones in the sample; approximately 19% occur only once, and roughly 7% lies in the top ten. Every patient was untreated before thyroid surgery. Sequencing was carried out using blood. Receptors were obtained from a female donor with papillary thyroid cancer or a benign thyroid nodule (not recorded which). Some clones in this sample may be carry-over from other donors' samples.

This clone was detected many times. The chain has TRBV9 and TRBJ2-7; possibly TRBD1 for D (5 bases). Per germline, CDR1 SGDLS and CDR2 YYNGEE. This CDR3 is built from 16 residues. V lost 3 bases and J lost 1, with 17 bases in between. This CDR3 reads CASSASFQTESYEQYF. In DNA, the CDR3 is TGTGCCAGCAGCGCCTCATTCCAGACAGAATCCTACGAGCAGTACTTC.

This clone was seen only once. This chain joins TRBV3-1 and TRBJ1-1; possibly TRBD1 for D (6 bases). This CDR3 has 14 amino acids. V lost 4 bases and J lost 3, with 12 bases in between. Per germline, CDR1 LGHDT and CDR2 YNNKEL (reference sequence). CDR3 sequence (DNA): TGTGCCAGCAGCCCAGCGGGGGGCTACACTGAAGCTTTCTTT. Its protein product is CASSPAGGYTEAFF.

Comments on this clone: Compared with germline, one end of the junction differs, possibly owing to a read error. V is TRBV29-1 and J is TRBJ2-1; 8 bases align to TRBD2. CDR1 and CDR2 (germline): SQVTM, ANQGSEA. The CDR3 is 14 residues long. CDR3 loop: CSLLAGRSYNELFF. DNA of the CDR3: TGCAGCTTGTTAGCGGGAAGGTCCTACAATGAGCTGTTCTTC.

The J gene is TRBJ2-1, the V gene TRBV20-1; 7 positions agree with TRBD1. CDR1 and CDR2 (germline): DFQATT, SNEGSKA (reference sequence). With 1 base clipped from V and 4 bases from J, the junction kept 10 bases outside the gene matches. CDR3 length: 16 amino acids. The CDR3 coding sequence is TGCAGTGCTAGAGGGGACAGTGGATCGTGGTACAATGAGCAGTTCTTC. It is translated as CSARGDSGSWYNEQFF.

The table lists this clone with a few counts. This chain uses TRBV27 with TRBJ2-5; the D gene is possibly TRBD1 (6 bases). The CDR3 runs 16 residues. CDR1 MNHEY and CDR2 SMNVEV come from the germline V gene (reference sequence). Between the trimmed V and J ends, which lost 1 base and 5 bases, there was a span of 17 bases. CDR3 protein: CASSLLETGGFETQYF. Written as DNA, the CDR3 is TGTGCCAGCAGTTTATTAGAGACAGGTGGCTTTGAGACCCAGTACTTC.

In its sample, this clone was seen a few times. The chain couples TRBV5-1 to TRBJ2-2, with D unresolved. V was pared by 0 bases and J by 7 bases, with 4 bases between. This CDR3 has 12 amino acids. Germline V gene data show CDR1 as SGHRS and CDR2 as YFSETQ. CDR3 coding DNA: TGCGCCAGCAGCTTGGAGGGCGGGGAGCTGTTTTTT. Translating it yields CASSLEGGELFF.

This clone showed up many times. The chain is built from TRBV7-9 and TRBJ1-2; D uncertain. This CDR3 spans 13 amino acids. Deletions cut 5 bases from V and 4 bases from J, with 11 bases between. Germline assignment: CDR1 SEHNR and CDR2 FQNEAQ (reference sequence). CDR3 coding DNA: TGTGCCAGCAGCCTAGTACCCGGCTATGGCTACACCTTC. This translates into CASSLVPGYGYTF.